This T cell receptor beta chain was recorded in a study of CXCR3-negative and CXCR3-positive naive CD8 T cells. The CDR3 runs 13 residues. In germline, CDR1 is SSHAT, CDR2 FNYEAQ (reference sequence). Considering frequency, this clonotype is medium-sized (0.01 to 0.1%). Phenotypically, naive CD8+ T cells corresponded to CD45RO-CCR7+CD27+CD95-. Libraries were UMI-labeled 5' RACE TRB cDNA. TCRdb reprocessed the 5' RACE reads and keeps a single row for each CDR3 protein, giving no DNA. Its clone listing holds about 90,000 distinct CDR3 sequences. The sample comprised naive CXCR3- CD8+ T cells from blood. The subset is: CD45RO-CCR7+CD27+CD95- naive CD8+ T cells lacking CXCR3 (TNR3-). This TCR was sampled from a human donor in good health. Some clones in this sample may be carry-over from other donors' samples. The chain couples TRBV7-7 to TRBJ2-1. CDR3 sequence reads: CASSLVPYNEQFF. Full variable domain (rest looked up from reference TRBV7-7 and TRBJ2-1): GAGVSQSPRYKVTKRGQDVTLRCDPISSHATLYWYQQALGQGPEFLTYFNYEAQPDKSGLPSDRFSAERPEGSISTLTIQRTEQRDSAMYRCASSLVPYNEQFFGPGTRLTVL.